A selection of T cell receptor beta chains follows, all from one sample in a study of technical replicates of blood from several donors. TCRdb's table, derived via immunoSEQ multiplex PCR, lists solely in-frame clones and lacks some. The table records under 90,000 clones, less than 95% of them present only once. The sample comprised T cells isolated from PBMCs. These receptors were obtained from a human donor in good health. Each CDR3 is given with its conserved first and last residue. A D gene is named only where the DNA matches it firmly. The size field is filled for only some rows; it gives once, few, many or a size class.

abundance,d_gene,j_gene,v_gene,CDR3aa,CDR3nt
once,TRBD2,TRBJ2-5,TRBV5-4,CASSSTSGGETQYF,TGTGCCAGCAGCTCGACTAGCGGGGGAGAGACCCAGTACTTC
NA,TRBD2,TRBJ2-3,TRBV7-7,CASSPFSGGHTDTQYF,TGTGCTAGCAGCCCTTTTAGCGGGGGCCACACAGATACGCAGTATTTT
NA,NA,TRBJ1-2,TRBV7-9,CASSSDGGGGYTF,TGTGCCAGCAGCTCAGACGGGGGAGGTGGCTACACCTTC
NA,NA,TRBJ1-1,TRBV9,CASSVVANTEAFF,TGTGCCAGCAGCGTAGTGGCGAACACTGAAGCTTTCTTT
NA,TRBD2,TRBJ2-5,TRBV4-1,CASSQGLAGGEETQYF,TGCGCCAGCAGCCAAGGACTAGCGGGAGGAGAAGAGACCCAGTACTTC
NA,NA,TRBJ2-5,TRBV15,CATSRAQGWKTQYF,TGTGCCACCAGCAGAGCGCAGGGGTGGAAGACCCAGTACTTC
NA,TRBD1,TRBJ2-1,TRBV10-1,CASGGQEYNEQFF,TGCGCCAGCGGGGGACAGGAATACAATGAGCAGTTCTTC
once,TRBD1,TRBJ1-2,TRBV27,CASRPTGIFYGYTF,TGTGCCAGCAGACCGACAGGGATATTCTATGGCTACACCTTC
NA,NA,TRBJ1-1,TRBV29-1,CSVVPPDREAFF,TGCAGCGTTGTTCCGCCAGACAGGGAAGCTTTCTTT
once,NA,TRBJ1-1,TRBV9,CASSVVGDTEAFF,TGTGCCAGTAGCGTAGTAGGGGACACTGAAGCTTTCTTT
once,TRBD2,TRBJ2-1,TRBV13,CASSGIAGEQFF,TGTGCCAGCAGCGGAATAGCGGGAGAGCAGTTCTTC
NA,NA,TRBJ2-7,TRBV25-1,CASSKGSYEQYF,TGTGCCAGCAGTAAGGGGTCCTACGAGCAGTACTTC
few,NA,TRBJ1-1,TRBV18,CASSPGRATEAFF,TGTGCCAGCTCACCGGGCAGGGCCACTGAAGCTTTCTTT
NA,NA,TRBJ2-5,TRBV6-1,CASSDTLGEAETQYF,TGTGCCAGCAGTGATACGTTGGGGGAGGCAGAGACCCAGTACTTC
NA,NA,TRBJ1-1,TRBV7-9,CASSPRGNTEAFF,TGTGCCAGCAGCCCCAGGGGGAACACTGAAGCTTTCTTT